A selection of T cell receptor beta chains follows, all from one sample in a study of circulating CD8 cells and anti-PD-1 response in melanoma. TCRdb redid the calling of the reads with MiXCR, one entry per CDR3 protein. This sample carries some 730 distinct CDR3 sequences, 6.5% to 7.5% of them seen once, and the ten largest clones take more than 9.5%. Sample: CD8+ T cells from PBMCs, taken at baseline or after one month of anti-PD-1 therapy (not recorded which). These receptors originate from a human donor with melanoma. CDR3s include the opening cysteine and the closing phenylalanine or tryptophan. D genes are given only for firm matches. Rows may omit the clone size; those that give it use once, few, many or a size class.

clone_size	v_call	j_call	d_call	cdr3_aa	cdr3_nt
medium-sized	TRBV4-1	TRBJ2-7	-	CASSPPGEFYEQYF	TGCGCCAGCAGCCCGCCGGGGGAGTTCTACGAGCAGTACTTC
large	TRBV28	TRBJ2-3	TRBD2	CASSWGTSSDTQYF	TGTGCCAGCAGTTGGGGGACTAGCTCGGATACGCAGTATTTT
large	TRBV7-2	TRBJ1-6	-	CASSLLQGPNLNSPLHF	TGTGCCAGCAGCTTATTACAGGGCCCGAATCTTAATTCACCCCTCCACTTT
-	TRBV2	TRBJ1-1	TRBD1	CASSDEDRVSKAFF	TGTGCCAGCAGTGACGAGGACAGGGTTTCTAAAGCTTTCTTT
large	TRBV5-1	TRBJ1-1	TRBD1	CASSPSTGVSRNTEAFF	TGCGCCAGCAGCCCCTCGACAGGGGTCTCTCGGAACACTGAAGCTTTCTTT
large	TRBV4-3	TRBJ1-4	TRBD1	CASSSNRDRVNEKLFF	TGCGCCAGCAGTTCCAACCGGGACAGGGTTAATGAAAAACTGTTTTTT
medium-sized	TRBV23-1	TRBJ2-4	-	CASSPGASKNIQYF	TGCGCCAGCAGTCCGGGGGCTTCCAAAAACATTCAGTACTTC
medium-sized	TRBV29-1	TRBJ2-3	-	CSVEPQEYTDTQYF	TGCAGCGTTGAACCCCAGGAATACACAGATACGCAGTATTTT
few	TRBV29-1	TRBJ2-3	-	CSVTFYTDTQYF	TGCAGCGTAACATTTTACACAGATACGCAGTATTTT
-	TRBV30	TRBJ2-1	-	CAWSWDFSEQFF	TGTGCCTGGAGTTGGGACTTTTCTGAGCAGTTCTTC
large	TRBV19	TRBJ2-7	TRBD1	CASSIGQGGYEQYF	TGTGCCAGTAGCATCGGACAGGGGGGCTACGAGCAGTACTTC
large	TRBV2	TRBJ2-7	-	CASRDSGDRPYSYEQYF	TGTGCCAGCAGAGATAGCGGGGACAGGCCTTACTCCTACGAGCAGTACTTC
large	TRBV27	TRBJ2-7	-	CASRRGGLRSYEQYF	TGTGCCAGCAGGAGGGGGGGCCTACGCTCCTACGAGCAGTACTTC
medium-sized	TRBV30	TRBJ2-7	-	CAWSVPAESYEQYF	TGTGCCTGGAGTGTACCAGCGGAGTCCTACGAGCAGTACTTC